This T cell receptor beta chain is drawn from a study of OX40 agonist ivuxolimab in advanced cancers. About the investigation overall: The costimulatory receptor OX40 (CD134) was targeted by ivuxolimab, a fully human IgG2 agonistic monoclonal antibody. Intravenous ivuxolimab was administered to patients every 2 weeks at six dose levels: 0.01, 0.1, 0.3, 1.5, 3 and 10 mg/kg. Of the 50 or so patients in dose escalation, about 20 had hepatocellular carcinoma, roughly 15 had melanoma, 9 had renal cell carcinoma and 9 had head and neck cancer. In the dose-escalation cohort, approximately 82% of patients were male, and the mean age was around 65 years with a range of roughly 23 to 79. Prior anti-PD-1, anti-PD-L1 or anti-CTLA-4 therapy was permitted, and approximately 41% of dose-escalation patients had received checkpoint inhibitors. Partial responses were achieved by three dose-escalation patients, of whom one had hepatocellular carcinoma and two had cutaneous melanoma. The point of sequencing TCRbeta in the periphery was to test whether ivuxolimab changed TCR sequence diversity and drove clonal T-cell expansion. The monotherapy dose-escalation portion (N = 52 patients) of the phase I ivuxolimab trial is reported in the paper.

The paper as a whole reports these results and caveats: After ivuxolimab, more expanded clones were found on average in CD8+ T cells than in CD4+ T cells. Antigen specificity was not determined for the clonally expanded peripheral T cells. At doses of 0.1 to 3.0 mg/kg, clonal expansion of both CD4+ and CD8+ blood T cells was observed from baseline to week 6. Low levels of normalized T-cell clonal expansion were also shown by some nonresponding patients. In the 0.1-3.0 mg/kg groups, partial responders were among the patients with the lowest normalized peripheral clonal expansion, particularly in CD8+ T cells.

V is clipped by 1 base and J by 6 bases, and the sequence between their germline boundaries is 7 bases long. Measured from the cysteine to the phenylalanine, the CDR3 is 12 residues long. Here the CDR3 DNA is all that survives: 36 bases in frame from base 1. CDR1 and CDR2 are drawn from the germline V gene: LGHNT, FRNRAP. The trial excluded patients who had a history of autoimmune disease or were on systemic immunosuppression. Peripheral blood for TCR sequencing was collected from all dose cohorts at baseline, on cycle 4 day 1, and on cycle 7 day 1. Samples were obtained from an open-label, multicenter, first-in-human phase I dose-escalation trial of ivuxolimab. Adults with locally advanced or metastatic melanoma, renal cell, hepatocellular, or head and neck squamous cell carcinoma were enrolled in the trial. Before TCR sequencing, CD4+ and CD8+ T cells were separately sorted from peripheral blood.

Genomic DNA was extracted from sorted cells for sequencing of the TCRbeta CDR3 region. TCRbeta CDR3 regions were sequenced using the immunoSEQ Assay. The clones in this table, taken by TCRdb from immuneACCESS, are in-frame only. Not every clone is retained; where verified, under half of the shortfall comes from an unresolved V gene, and the cause of the rest is unknown. The sample table contains around 81,000 clones; only one count was recorded for around 84% of them. The ten largest make up 6.6% of the sample. With regard to this clone: Its binding antigen is unknown. Qualities for individual bases were not recorded, and no much larger clone is one base off.

This receptor was obtained from an adult with an advanced solid tumor such as melanoma, head and neck, liver or kidney cancer. The rearrangement joined TRBV12-5 to TRBJ2-7, and perhaps TRBD1 as D gene, on 6 matching bases. The material was CD4+ or CD8+ T cells sorted from blood, obtained in a trial of the OX40 agonist ivuxolimab. The encoded CDR3 is CASGLGRGEQYF. The nucleotides are TGTGCTAGTGGTTTGGGCAGGGGCGAGCAGTACTTC. The CDR3 plus the reference TRBV12-5 and TRBJ2-7 genes for the other parts give the full variable domain: DARVTQTPRHKVTEMGQEVTMRCQPILGHNTVFWYRQTMMQGLELLAYFRNRAPLDDSGMPKDRFSAEMPDATLATLKIQPSEPRDSAVYFCASGLGRGEQYFGPGTRLTVT.